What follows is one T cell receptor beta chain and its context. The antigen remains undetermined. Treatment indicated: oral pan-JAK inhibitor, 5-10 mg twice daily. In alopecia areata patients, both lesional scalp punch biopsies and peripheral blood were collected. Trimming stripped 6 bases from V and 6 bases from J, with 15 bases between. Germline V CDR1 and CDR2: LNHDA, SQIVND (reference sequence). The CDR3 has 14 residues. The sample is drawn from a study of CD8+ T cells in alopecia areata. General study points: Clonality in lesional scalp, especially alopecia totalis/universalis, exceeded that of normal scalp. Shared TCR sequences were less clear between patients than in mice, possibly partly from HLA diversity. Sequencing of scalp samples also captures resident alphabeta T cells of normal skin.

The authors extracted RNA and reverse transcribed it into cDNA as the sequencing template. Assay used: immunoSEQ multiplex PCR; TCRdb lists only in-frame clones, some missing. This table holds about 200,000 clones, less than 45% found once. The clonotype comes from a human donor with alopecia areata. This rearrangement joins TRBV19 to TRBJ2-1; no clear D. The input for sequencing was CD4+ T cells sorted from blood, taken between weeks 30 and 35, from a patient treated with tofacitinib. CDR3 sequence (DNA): TGTGCCAGTAGGCCCCATACGACGGCCAATGAGCAGTTCTTC. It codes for CASRPHTTANEQFF.